This entry concerns a single TCR beta chain. The antigen is not known. Germline V gene lookup returns CDR1 LGHNA and CDR2 YSLEER. The CDR3 has 16 amino acids. Trimming took 2 bases from V and 5 from J; bases not matched to a gene: 7. It was with a sample-barcoded 5' primer and a J-beta primer mix that a second PCR of about 6 to 12 cycles was run. A template-switch adaptor with 12 random nucleotides tagged each cDNA molecule. TCRdb re-called the 5' RACE reads through MiXCR, storing one row per CDR3 protein. This sample has roughly 2 million distinct CDR3 sequences, with about 49% found just once. This entry comes from a study of blood T cells in healthy people across ages. Regarding the study as a whole: Age showed a roughly linear inverse relationship with TCR beta diversity per million T cells. Versus aged donors, long-lived donors had higher diversity and more naive CD4+ cells.

The chain combines TRBV4-3 with TRBJ1-4; 8 bases map to TRBD1. The source of this sequence is a woman aged 40 to 50 in good health. Specimen: blood. CDR3 sequence reads: CASSQRRQGRNEKLFF. The CDR3 DNA reads as TGCGCCAGCAGCCAACGTCGACAGGGGCGCAATGAAAAACTGTTTTTT.